The clone carrying this TCR beta chain came up many times. Its specificity is not known. Germline CDR1 reads SGHTA; CDR2 reads FQGTGA. The CDR3 extends over 13 amino acids. Trimming pared 0 bases from V and 9 bases from J, leaving 9 bases between. The data were taken from a study of T cells in Graves' hyperthyroidism and ophthalmopathy. Overall study findings and caveats: Model-based prediction identified ophthalmopathy a median 6.5 months prior to its onset.

RNA transcripts yielded amplified TCR beta CDR3 regions. RT-PCR in the first round (using the HTBI primer set) targeted the TCR CDR3. Each CDR3 protein is one row after TCRdb ran MiXCR on the multiplex PCR reads. The sample lists some 300,000 distinct CDR3 sequences; around 13% were seen once. Sequencing was performed on blood. This TCR was sampled from a middle-aged woman with Graves' hyperthyroidism. The V gene is TRBV7-3, the J gene TRBJ2-1, with a possible D match to TRBD2 (5 bases). The CDR3 DNA reads TGTGCCAGCAGCTTAACGGGGAGCGGTGAGCAGTTCTTC. Amino acids: CASSLTGSGEQFF.